The 30 T cell receptor beta chains in this list originate from one sample, sequenced in a study of T-cell reconstitution after alpha-beta-depleted transplantation in children. The TCRbeta library incorporated unique molecular identifiers. TCRdb used MiXCR to reprocess the PCR reads, holding one entry per CDR3 protein. Counted here are a few hundred thousand distinct CDR3 sequences, roughly 20% occurring once; the ten biggest clones make up less than 4.5%. The starting material was PBMCs from the stem cell graft donor, obtained from the stem cell graft. The receptors stem from a human donor who donated a stem cell graft to a child with acute myeloid leukemia.

This clonotype was counted a few times. The V and J genes are TRBV30 and TRBJ2-7, with D possibly being TRBD1 (6 bases). V was cut by 3 bases and J by 2 bases, with 11 bases left in between. Looked up from germline, CDR1 is GTSNPN and CDR2 is SVGIG (reference sequence). The CDR3 loop spans 13 amino acids. This chain's CDR3 is CAWRAGDPYEQYF. For the CDR3, the DNA is TGTGCCTGGAGGGCAGGGGACCCCTACGAGCAGTACTTC.

V usage is TRBV4-2 and J usage is TRBJ2-7, with TRBD1 matching over 7 bases. The CDR3 is made up of 14 amino acids. V shed 2 bases and J 2 bases; nucleotides not matched to a gene: 3. CDR1 and CDR2 (germline): LGHNA, YNFKEQ. CDR3 DNA sequence: TGTGCCAGCAGCCAAAACAGGGGTACCTACGAGCAGTACTTC. Protein: CASSQNRGTYEQYF.

This clonotype was counted many times. The chain couples TRBV20-1 to TRBJ2-1; D is perhaps TRBD2 (5 bases). With 3 bases removed from V and 0 bases from J, the gap between germline ends came to 9 bases. CDR3 size: 14 residues. Germline lookup yields CDR1 DFQATT and CDR2 SNEGSKA (reference sequence). Here the CDR3 reads CSAREESSYNEQFF. CDR3 bases: TGCAGTGCTAGGGAGGAGAGCTCCTACAATGAGCAGTTCTTC.

This clonotype was seen only a few times. V is TRBV7-2 and J is TRBJ2-5; 8 nucleotides match TRBD1. This CDR3 is built from 15 residues. V was pared by 1 base and J by 2 bases, with 3 bases of the junction left unmatched. CDR1 is SGHTA, CDR2 FQGNSA, per germline. The CDR3 DNA reads TGTGCCAGCAGCTTAGAGGGGGACAGGCAAGAGACCCAGTACTTC. It codes for CASSLEGDRQETQYF.

The genes are TRBV27 and TRBJ1-5; no definite D call. Trimming stripped 4 bases from V and 1 base from J, with 8 bases between. Germline CDR1 is MNHEY and CDR2 is SMNVEV (reference sequence). The CDR3 is 14 amino acids. The CDR3 region has the DNA TGTGCCAGCAGTTGGGCGCGAAGCAATCAGCCCCAGCATTTT. Amino acids: CASSWARSNQPQHF.

The chain links TRBV20-1 to TRBJ2-1, with 7 bases lining up with TRBD2. Germline trimming cut 4 bases from V and 0 bases from J; bases unmatched to any gene: 9. CDR1 DFQATT and CDR2 SNEGSKA come from the germline V gene (reference sequence). This CDR3 is built from 16 residues. CDR3 amino acids: CSANWGGSGSYNEQFF. DNA for the CDR3: TGCAGTGCTAACTGGGGGGGGTCGGGCTCCTACAATGAGCAGTTCTTC.

This clonotype came up many times. The V and J genes are TRBV29-1 and TRBJ2-5; perhaps TRBD1 as D (6 bases). Germline V gene sequence: CDR1 SQVTM, CDR2 ANQGSEA. Trimming stripped 1 base from V and 0 bases from J, with 6 bases between. The CDR3 has 13 residues. The CDR3 region has the DNA TGCAGCGTTGAAGGACAGGACCAAGAGACCCAGTACTTC. Translated: CSVEGQDQETQYF.

The chain couples TRBV12-3 or TRBV12-4 to TRBJ1-3; D is ambiguous. The CDR3 is made up of 16 amino acids. V was cut by 1 base and J by 0 bases, with 10 bases left in between. The CDR3 bases are TGTGCCAGCAGTTTAGGGGCAGGCCACTCTGGAAACACCATATATTTT. This sequence encodes CASSLGAGHSGNTIYF.

This clonotype showed up many times. The V and J genes are TRBV19 and TRBJ2-7; 10 bases are a match to TRBD2. This CDR3 contains 14 residues. Germline CDR1 reads LNHDA; CDR2 reads SQIVND (reference sequence). V lost 1 base to trimming and J lost 13 bases; unmatched junction nucleotides: 10. The CDR3 loop is CASSIVGLAGEVYF. The CDR3, as DNA: TGTGCCAGTAGTATAGTTGGCCTAGCGGGAGAAGTCTACTTC.

V and J are TRBV10-3 and TRBJ2-7; 14 bases align to TRBD2. Per germline, CDR1 ENHRY and CDR2 SYGVKD. V was clipped by 6 bases and J by 3 bases; unmatched bases: 10. The CDR3 sequence is 17 residues long. CDR3 DNA: TGTGCCATCAGGGGGTCAGAAGGGACTAGCGGGAGCTACGAGCAGTACTTC. Translation: CAIRGSEGTSGSYEQYF.

This clonotype was seen more than once but under ten times. The chain couples TRBV5-6 to TRBJ1-1, with D possibly TRBD1 on 6 matching bases. CDR1 is SGHDT and CDR2 is YYEEEE in the germline V gene. CDR3 size: 15 residues. V was pared by 4 bases and J by 0 bases, with 13 bases between. CDR3 nucleotides: TGTGCCAGCAGCGGGGGGGCAGGGATGAACACTGAAGCTTTCTTT. Its translation: CASSGGAGMNTEAFF.

The genes are TRBV27 and TRBJ2-2, with TRBD2 as a possible D gene (6 bases). The V gene's germline CDR1 is MNHEY and CDR2 SMNVEV (reference sequence). This CDR3 comprises 13 residues. Trimming took off 3 bases at V and 11 bases at J, with 13 bases between the two ends. Here the CDR3 reads CASSFSGGRELFF. In nucleotides, the CDR3 is TGTGCCAGCAGTTTTAGCGGTGGCCGAGAGCTGTTTTTT.

In its sample, this clonotype was seen many times. The V and J genes are TRBV9 and TRBJ2-7; D unresolved. CDR3 length equals 13 residues. V was cut by 0 bases and J by 1 base, with 5 bases left in between. Germline CDR1 and CDR2: SGDLS and YYNGEE. CDR3 in amino acids: CASSVGESYEQYF. CDR3 DNA sequence: TGTGCCAGCAGCGTAGGGGAATCCTACGAGCAGTACTTC.

The sample holds a few counts of this clonotype. The chain joins TRBV12-3 or TRBV12-4 to TRBJ2-7; 7 positions match TRBD2. V lost 3 bases and J lost 11; bases outside the gene matches: 7. The CDR3 extends over 12 amino acids. CDR3 DNA sequence: TGTGCCAGCAGTTTGACTAGCCAAGTAGAGTACTTC. This encodes CASSLTSQVEYF.

The chain uses TRBV4-1 and TRBJ2-3; 12 bases are shared with TRBD1. CDR1 is MGHRA, CDR2 YSYEKL, per germline. The CDR3 is 17 residues long. J gave up 4 bases and V 0 bases, and 5 bases lay outside the gene matches. The CDR3 coding sequence is TGCGCCAGCAGCCAAGATATGGGACAGGGGGCTGCAGATACGCAGTATTTT. Amino acid sequence: CASSQDMGQGAADTQYF.

The genes are TRBV7-9 and TRBJ2-7; D not certain. Per germline, CDR1 SEHNR and CDR2 FQNEAQ (reference sequence). V was clipped by 0 bases and J by 3 bases, with 6 bases between them. The length of the CDR3 is 13 residues. The CDR3 spells CASSLARVYEQYF. CDR3 nucleotides: TGTGCCAGCAGCTTAGCACGGGTCTACGAGCAGTACTTC.

This clonotype was seen ten or more times. The J gene is TRBJ1-6, the V gene TRBV20-1; TRBD1 matches at 9 bases. This CDR3 spans 16 amino acids. The junction had 6 bases not matched to a gene; V was cut back by 0 bases and J by 6 bases. CDR1 and CDR2 from the germline V gene are DFQATT and SNEGSKA (reference sequence). CDR3 sequence (DNA): TGCAGTGCTAGAGATCAGGGACAGGGTGGTAATTCACCCCTCCACTTT. Translation gives CSARDQGQGGNSPLHF.

With respect to this clonotype: One junction end does not reproduce the germline sequence, and a read error may be involved. The V and J genes are TRBV19 and TRBJ1-5, with TRBD1 as a possible D gene (6 bases). The CDR3 is made up of 13 amino acids. CDR1 is LNHDA, CDR2 SQIVND, per germline (reference sequence). CDR3 in amino acids: CTSSIGRGRPQHF. CDR3 DNA: TGTACCAGTAGTATCGGCAGGGGTAGGCCCCAGCATTTT. The full variable domain, its missing parts supplied by reference TRBV19 and TRBJ1-5, is DGGITQSPKYLFRKEGQNVTLSCEQNLNHDAMYWYRQDPGQGLRLIYYSQIVNDFQKGDIAEGYSVSREKKESFPLTVTSAQKNPTAFYLCTSSIGRGRPQHFGDGTRLSIL.

This clonotype occurred many times. The chain carries TRBV7-9 and TRBJ2-5; 8 nucleotides agree with TRBD2. The CDR3 extends over 13 amino acids. The V gene's germline CDR1 is SEHNR and CDR2 FQNEAQ (reference sequence). Losses at the gene ends were 4 bases for V and 3 bases for J; bases not matched to a gene: 1. The CDR3 is CASSSGREETQYF. CDR3 sequence (DNA): TGTGCCAGCAGCTCCGGGAGGGAAGAGACCCAGTACTTC.

The rearrangement joins TRBV12-5 to TRBJ1-5; no firm D call. The CDR3 is made up of 13 amino acids. CDR1 is LGHNT, CDR2 FRNRAP, per germline. Trimming shortened V by 6 bases and J by 0 bases, and 6 bases separated the two germline ends. CDR3 region: CASGIYSNQPQHF. CDR3 DNA: TGTGCTAGTGGGATATATAGCAATCAGCCCCAGCATTTT. Full variable domain (outside the CDR3, taken from reference TRBV12-5 and TRBJ1-5): DARVTQTPRHKVTEMGQEVTMRCQPILGHNTVFWYRQTMMQGLELLAYFRNRAPLDDSGMPKDRFSAEMPDATLATLKIQPSEPRDSAVYFCASGIYSNQPQHFGDGTRLSIL.

This clonotype was seen a few times. V usage is TRBV20-1 and J usage is TRBJ1-1; a weak D match, TRBD1 (5 bases). This CDR3 region has 14 residues. Germline CDR1 DFQATT, CDR2 SNEGSKA (reference sequence). The ends were cut back, 6 bases at V and 1 base at J, with 15 bases in the middle. CDR3 residues: CSANNDSPNTEAFF. In nucleotides, the CDR3 is TGCAGTGCCAATAACGACAGCCCGAACACTGAAGCTTTCTTT.

The chain joins TRBV12-3 or TRBV12-4 to TRBJ2-2; 15 bases are shared with TRBD2. Trimming at V came to 6 bases and at J to 3 bases, leaving 5 bases not matched to a gene. The CDR3 is made up of 17 amino acids. CDR3 nucleotide sequence: TGTGCCAGCAGCCCGGGGACTAGCGGGAGGCACACCGGGGAGCTGTTTTTT. Protein sequence: CASSPGTSGRHTGELFF.

The chain is built from TRBV4-1 and TRBJ2-7; tentative D call: TRBD2 (5 bases). Germline-derived CDR1 and CDR2 are MGHRA and YSYEKL. This CDR3 is built from 15 residues. Between the trimmed V and J ends, which lost 2 bases and 0 bases, there was a span of 11 bases. The CDR3 DNA follows: TGCGCCAGCAGCCAAAAAGGACTGCTCTCCTACGAGCAGTACTTC. This sequence encodes CASSQKGLLSYEQYF.

In this sample, this clonotype turned up many times. The chain couples TRBV29-1 to TRBJ2-3, with 12 bases fitting TRBD2. This CDR3 contains 15 residues. Germline CDR1 reads SQVTM; CDR2 reads ANQGSEA. With V trimmed by 4 bases and J by 0 bases, 2 bases remained unmatched. The DNA of the CDR3 is TGCAGCGTTGCGACTAGCGGGAGTAGCACAGATACGCAGTATTTT. This encodes CSVATSGSSTDTQYF.

The V gene is TRBV4-2, the J gene TRBJ2-1; D might be TRBD2 (7 bases). This CDR3 is built from 16 residues. V was pared by 0 bases and J by 5 bases, with 14 bases between. Germline V CDR1 and CDR2: LGHNA, YNFKEQ. CDR3 sequence: CASSQERGGGDNEQFF. The CDR3 nucleotides are TGTGCCAGCAGCCAAGAACGAGGGGGGGGTGACAATGAGCAGTTCTTC.

There are a few counts of this clonotype. The rearrangement joins TRBV12-3 or TRBV12-4 to TRBJ2-7, with 7 bases identical to TRBD1. This CDR3 comprises 14 residues. The J segment lost 8 bases and the V segment lost 1 base, leaving 8 bases of the junction unmatched. The CDR3 loop is CASSLVPDRAQQYF. CDR3 bases: TGTGCCAGCAGTTTAGTCCCCGACAGGGCCCAGCAGTACTTC.

V is TRBV5-1 and J is TRBJ2-3; 7 bases are shared with TRBD2. In germline, CDR1 is SGHRS, CDR2 YFSETQ. This CDR3 comprises 12 residues. With 4 bases clipped from V and 6 bases from J, the junction kept 2 bases outside the gene matches. Written as DNA, the CDR3 is TGCGCCAGCAGCAACGGGGGGGATACGCAGTATTTT. Translating it yields CASSNGGDTQYF.

This clonotype was seen many times. This chain connects TRBV24-1 to TRBJ2-3; 8 bases fit TRBD2. J was trimmed by 4 bases and V by 8 bases; bases with no gene match: 4. The CDR3 totals 13 residues. Germline CDR1 is KGHDR and CDR2 is SFDVKD. CDR3 protein: CATNAGGSDTQYF. DNA of the CDR3: TGTGCCACCAACGCGGGAGGATCAGATACGCAGTATTTT.

The rearrangement uses TRBV4-1 and TRBJ1-4, with 7 positions matching TRBD1. Per germline, CDR1 MGHRA and CDR2 YSYEKL. V trimming: 3 bases; J trimming: 6 bases; junction bases outside the gene matches: 10. The CDR3 has 16 residues. CDR3: CASSQGQWFLDEKLFF. CDR3 bases: TGCGCCAGCAGCCAGGGACAGTGGTTCTTGGATGAAAAACTGTTTTTT.

V gene TRBV8-2 combines with J gene TRBJ2-1; the table's TRBD2 call for D was not verified on the DNA. TRBV8-2 is assigned pseudogene status. The length of the CDR3 is 22 residues. CDR3 in DNA: TGTGCCAGCACAAAACCTGGCGCGGAACCGGGGCTAGCGGGAGGGCCGTACAATGAGCAGTTCTTC. It translates to CASTKPGAEPGLAGGPYNEQFF.